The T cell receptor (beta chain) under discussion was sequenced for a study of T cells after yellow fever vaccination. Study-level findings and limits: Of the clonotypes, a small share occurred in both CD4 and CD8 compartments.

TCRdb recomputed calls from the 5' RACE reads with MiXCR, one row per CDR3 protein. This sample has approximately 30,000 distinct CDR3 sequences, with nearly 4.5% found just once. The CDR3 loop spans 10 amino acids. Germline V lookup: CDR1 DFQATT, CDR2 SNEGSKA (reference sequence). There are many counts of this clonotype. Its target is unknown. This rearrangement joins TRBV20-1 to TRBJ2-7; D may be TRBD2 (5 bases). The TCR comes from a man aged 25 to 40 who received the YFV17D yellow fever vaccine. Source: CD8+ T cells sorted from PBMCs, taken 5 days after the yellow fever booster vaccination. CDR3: CTERGHEQYF. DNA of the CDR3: TGCACCGAACGGGGTCACGAGCAGTACTTC.